This passage covers 30 T cell receptor beta chains from one sample sequenced in a study of blood T cells in healthy people across ages. Then a second PCR, running about 6 to 11 cycles, was carried out with a sample-barcoded 5' primer and a J-beta primer mix. From the 5' RACE reads, TCRdb called clonotypes with MiXCR, one entry per CDR3 protein. The sample holds more than 1.4 million distinct CDR3 sequences, 42% seen once. The source material was blood. These receptors all come from a woman aged 18-29 years in good health.

This chain uses TRBV7-8 with TRBJ2-1; D unclear. V was cut by 1 base and J by 7 bases, with 14 bases left in between. The CDR3 has 15 amino acids. From germline, CDR1 is SGHVS and CDR2 FQNEAQ. The chain's CDR3 is CASSLDRLARNEQFF. DNA of the CDR3: TGTGCCAGCAGCTTAGATCGCCTCGCGCGAAATGAGCAGTTCTTC.

This clonotype has only a few counts. A junction end diverges from the germline sequence, so it may reflect a read error. The V and J genes are TRBV7-7 and TRBJ2-3, with D tentatively TRBD2 (6 bases). The CDR3 totals 16 residues. Germline V CDR1 and CDR2: SSHAT, FNYEAQ (reference sequence). DNA of the CDR3: TGTGCTAGCAGTACCCAGCCGGGACTTGGCACAGATACGCAGTATTTT. Translated, it gives CASSTQPGLGTDTQYF.

The V and J genes are TRBV5-1 and TRBJ2-5, with 15 bases aligning to TRBD2. Germline loops: CDR1 SGHRS, CDR2 YFSETQ. V was pared by 0 bases and J by 2 bases, with 5 bases of the junction left unmatched. The CDR3 length is 18 residues. The CDR3 nucleotides are TGCGCCAGCAGCTTGGCCTACGGACTAGCGGGGGGGCAAGAGACCCAGTACTTC. The encoded protein is CASSLAYGLAGGQETQYF.

The CDR3 DNA follows: TGTGCCAGCAGCTCTTTCCCAAGCGGGCGCCGCCGGGACAATGAGCAGTTCTTC. Translated: CASSSFPSGRRRDNEQFF. This rearrangement joins TRBV7-9 to TRBJ2-1; weak D call: TRBD2 (6 bases). In germline, CDR1 is SEHNR, CDR2 FQNEAQ (reference sequence). V gave up 4 bases and J gave up 5 bases, with 24 bases separating them. The CDR3 has 18 amino acids.

CDR3 region: CASSSPGQTQETQYF. In DNA, the CDR3 is TGTGCCAGCAGTTCCCCGGGACAGACCCAAGAGACCCAGTACTTC. V is TRBV6-5 and J is TRBJ2-5; 7 positions match TRBD1. Germline values: CDR1 MNHEY, CDR2 SVGAGI. CDR3 length: 15 residues. The V segment lost 4 bases and the J segment 1 base; nucleotides outside the gene matches: 6.

This clonotype was seen repeatedly, ten times or more. This may stem from a read error, because a much larger clone lies one nucleotide away. The CDR3 region is CASSPIAGGTSTEQYF. CDR3 sequence (DNA): TGTGCCAGCAGCCCGATAGCGGGTGGGACCTCAACTGAGCAGTACTTC. The V call is TRBV11-2, the J call TRBJ2-5; 7 nucleotides align to TRBD2. The CDR3 is made up of 16 amino acids. CDR1 is SGHAT, CDR2 FQNNGV, per germline. V trimming: 5 bases; J trimming: 11 bases; junction bases outside the gene matches: 20.

In its sample, this clonotype was seen once. This chain connects TRBV2 to TRBJ2-7, with D perhaps TRBD1 (5 bases). The germline CDR1 and CDR2 sequences are SNHLY and FYNNEI. The CDR3 covers 19 residues. With 0 bases removed from V and 6 bases from J, the gap between germline ends came to 27 bases. The CDR3 spells CASSEAKGPGLGFLVEQYF. DNA of the CDR3: TGTGCCAGCAGTGAAGCGAAGGGGCCAGGGCTGGGTTTCCTGGTCGAGCAGTACTTC.

In this sample, this clonotype turned up a few times. V usage is TRBV7-9 and J usage is TRBJ1-2; 7 nucleotides agree with TRBD1. CDR1 SEHNR and CDR2 FQNEAQ come from the germline V gene (reference sequence). Trimming took 4 bases from V and 8 from J; bases not matched to a gene: 7. The CDR3 totals 13 residues. The CDR3 region is CASSSQGIGGYTF. The CDR3 DNA follows: TGTGCCAGCAGCTCACAGGGGATCGGGGGCTACACCTTC. Filled out from reference TRBV7-9 and TRBJ1-2, the complete variable domain reads DTGVSQNPRHKITKRGQNVTFRCDPISEHNRLYWYRQTLGQGPEFLTYFQNEAQLEKSRLLSDRFSAERPKGSFSTLEIQRTEQGDSAMYLCASSSQGIGGYTFGSGTRLTVV.

This clonotype showed up just once. The J gene is TRBJ2-1, the V gene TRBV6-1, with TRBD2 identical over 9 bases. The CDR3 runs to 17 residues. Trimming removed 4 bases from V and 9 bases from J; junction bases left unmatched: 16. Germline loops: CDR1 MNHNS, CDR2 SASEGT. In nucleotides, the CDR3 is TGTGCCAGCAGTGCTCAAGGGGTAGGGACTAGCTTCAGTGAGCAGTTCTTC. Translation: CASSAQGVGTSFSEQFF.

J is TRBJ1-5 and V is TRBV4-1, with a tentative D call TRBD1 (5 bases). The germline V gene has CDR1 MGHRA and CDR2 YSYEKL. This CDR3 contains 17 residues. Trimming cost V 1 base and J 5 bases, with 18 bases left between them. The CDR3 sequence is CASSQVGGEGEDQPQHF. CDR3 sequence (DNA): TGCGCCAGCAGCCAAGTCGGGGGGGAAGGGGAAGATCAGCCCCAGCATTTT.

This clonotype showed up many times. This rearrangement joins TRBV20-1 to TRBJ2-1; 12 bases align to TRBD2. CDR1 is DFQATT and CDR2 is SNEGSKA in the germline V gene (reference sequence). This CDR3 has 14 residues. V lost 3 bases to trimming and J lost 3 bases; unmatched junction nucleotides: 0. The CDR3 sequence: CSARGLAGYNEQFF. The CDR3 nucleotides are TGCAGTGCTAGGGGACTAGCGGGCTACAATGAGCAGTTCTTC.

This clonotype was recorded a few times. The J gene is TRBJ2-1, the V gene TRBV29-1; 14 bases line up with TRBD2. Trimming removed 7 bases from V and 10 bases from J; junction bases left unmatched: 6. There are 13 residues in the CDR3. Germline CDR1 and CDR2: SQVTM and ANQGSEA. The CDR3 region is CSGRLAGGPEQFF. The CDR3 nucleotides are TGCAGCGGTAGACTAGCGGGAGGGCCGGAGCAGTTCTTC.

This chain links TRBV2 with TRBJ1-1; D is possibly TRBD1 (5 bases). Deletions cut 5 bases from V and 1 base from J, with 11 bases between. Per germline, CDR1 SNHLY and CDR2 FYNNEI. The CDR3 is 14 amino acids. CDR3 in amino acids: CASSWGGWNTEAFF. As DNA, the CDR3 is TGTGCCAGCAGTTGGGGGGGGTGGAACACTGAAGCTTTCTTT.

CDR3 amino acids: CSANRGPNYNEQFF. The CDR3 nucleotides are TGCAGTGCGAATCGGGGGCCCAACTACAATGAGCAGTTCTTC. The chain combines TRBV20-1 with TRBJ2-1; either TRBD1 or TRBD2 may supply D (6 bases each). With 6 bases removed from V and 3 bases from J, the gap between germline ends came to 15 bases. The germline CDR1 and CDR2 sequences are DFQATT and SNEGSKA (reference sequence). The CDR3 loop spans 14 amino acids.

This clonotype was found many times. The rearrangement uses TRBV10-3 and TRBJ2-7; D unclear. CDR1 is ENHRY and CDR2 is SYGVKD in the germline V gene. The CDR3 spans 13 residues. Trimming removed 4 bases from V and 4 bases from J, with 11 bases in between. The CDR3 sequence: CAISGNSGYEQYF. In DNA form, the CDR3 reads TGTGCCATCAGTGGAAATAGTGGGTACGAGCAGTACTTC.

The chain uses TRBV11-2 and TRBJ2-6, with a weak D call TRBD1 (6 bases). This CDR3 is built from 16 residues. V lost 3 bases and J 0 bases, leaving 9 bases between the germline ends. Per germline, CDR1 SGHAT and CDR2 FQNNGV. CDR3 in DNA: TGTGCCAGCAGCTTGTCCAGGGGCTCTGGGGCCAACGTCCTGACTTTC. It yields the protein CASSLSRGSGANVLTF.

The chain employs TRBV20-1 and TRBJ1-4, with D possibly matching TRBD1 (6 bases). The CDR3 totals 18 residues. Germline V gives CDR1 DFQATT, CDR2 SNEGSKA (reference sequence). Trimming cost V 1 base and J 3 bases, with 21 bases left between them. Here the CDR3 DNA reads TGCAGTGCTAGAGCTCTAGCGACAGGCCGAGCCTCTAATGAAAAACTGTTTTTT. Translation gives CSARALATGRASNEKLFF.

This clonotype was counted ten times or more. The chain uses TRBV2 and TRBJ2-5; D is possibly TRBD1 (6 bases). Trimming took off 2 bases at V and 5 bases at J, with 15 bases between the two ends. This CDR3 region has 15 residues. Looked up from germline, CDR1 is SNHLY and CDR2 is FYNNEI. CDR3 nucleotides: TGTGCCAGCAGTGAACAGGGGCAGGGCATCGAGACCCAGTACTTC. This codes for CASSEQGQGIETQYF.

This chain joins TRBV3-1 and TRBJ2-7, with a possible D match to TRBD2 (6 bases). V gave up 3 bases and J gave up 7 bases, with 19 bases separating them. In germline, CDR1 is LGHDT, CDR2 YNNKEL (reference sequence). The CDR3 runs to 15 residues. CDR3 sequence: CASSHHTRGGAEQYF. The CDR3 nucleotides are TGTGCCAGCAGCCATCACACACGGGGAGGCGCGGAGCAGTACTTC.

This clonotype appeared a few times. The chain uses TRBV20-1 and TRBJ1-2; 8 nucleotides agree with TRBD1. The length of the CDR3 is 15 residues. V lost 5 bases and J lost 0; bases outside the gene matches: 8. Germline V gene data show CDR1 as DFQATT and CDR2 as SNEGSKA (reference sequence). CDR3 amino acids: CSAPGEQGANYGYTF. CDR3 DNA: TGCAGTGCTCCAGGGGAACAGGGGGCTAACTATGGCTACACCTTC.

This clonotype has just a few counts. The rearrangement links TRBV5-1 to TRBJ2-4; a possible D gene is TRBD1 (6 bases). Trimming removed 5 bases at V and 7 bases at J, with 16 bases between. CDR3 length equals 14 residues. Germline lookup yields CDR1 SGHRS and CDR2 YFSETQ. The CDR3 protein is CASSRQEAANIQYF. The CDR3 DNA follows: TGCGCCAGCAGTCGACAGGAGGCGGCGAACATTCAGTACTTC.

The gene calls are TRBV29-1 and TRBJ2-3; 11 nucleotides agree with TRBD2. From germline, CDR1 is SQVTM and CDR2 ANQGSEA. The CDR3 totals 15 residues. V dropped 6 bases and J dropped 0; count of bases not matched to a gene: 5. CDR3 region: CSVQGLADSTDTQYF. CDR3 coding DNA: TGCAGCGTGCAGGGACTAGCGGATAGCACAGATACGCAGTATTTT.

This clonotype was detected many times. This chain joins TRBV29-1 and TRBJ2-7; a possible D gene is TRBD2 (5 bases). Germline assignment: CDR1 SQVTM and CDR2 ANQGSEA. The CDR3 has 13 residues. Trimming cost V 8 bases and J 0 bases, with 14 bases left between them. This CDR3 reads CSKTGSSSYEQYF. DNA of the CDR3: TGCAGCAAAACGGGGAGCAGCTCCTACGAGCAGTACTTC.

V is TRBV29-1 and J is TRBJ2-7, with 8 positions matching TRBD1. The V segment lost 2 bases and the J segment 7 bases; nucleotides outside the gene matches: 4. The CDR3 is 12 amino acids. Germline V lookup: CDR1 SQVTM, CDR2 ANQGSEA. The CDR3 region is CSVELQGVEQYF. Written as DNA, the CDR3 is TGCAGCGTTGAACTACAGGGGGTGGAGCAGTACTTC.

This clonotype was seen only once. The V gene is TRBV27, the J gene TRBJ2-1; D may be TRBD1 (5 bases). Trimming took 5 bases from V and 12 from J, leaving 17 bases between them. Germline V gene lookup returns CDR1 MNHEY and CDR2 SMNVEV (reference sequence). The CDR3 length is 13 residues. The CDR3 DNA is TGTGCCAGCAGTGACAGAGCTATAGCCCGGCAGTTCTTC. Amino acid sequence: CASSDRAIARQFF.

This chain uses TRBV27 with TRBJ2-2; maybe TRBD1 (6 bases). The CDR3 spans 15 residues. CDR1 MNHEY and CDR2 SMNVEV come from the germline V gene (reference sequence). Trimming removed 6 bases from V and 2 bases from J, with 13 bases in between. CDR3: CASRVRTVNTGELFF. The CDR3 region has the DNA TGTGCCAGCAGAGTGCGGACAGTTAACACCGGGGAGCTGTTTTTT.

This clonotype was seen a few times. The chain couples TRBV6-5 to TRBJ2-7, with D possibly matching TRBD2 (6 bases). In germline, CDR1 is MNHEY, CDR2 SVGAGI. CDR3 length equals 12 residues. Trimming cost V 5 bases and J 6 bases, with 11 bases left between them. In DNA form, the CDR3 reads TGTGCCAGCAGTGCGGGACGTCGCGAGCAGTACTTC. Protein product: CASSAGRREQYF.

V and J are TRBV3-1 and TRBJ2-2; weak D call: TRBD2 (5 bases). Trimming left V 2 bases short and J 6 bases short, with 16 bases between. Per germline, CDR1 LGHDT and CDR2 YNNKEL (reference sequence). The CDR3 extends over 16 amino acids. DNA of the CDR3: TGTGCCAGCAGCCAAAACGGACGGAGGTCGTCCGGGGAGCTGTTTTTT. It encodes CASSQNGRRSSGELFF. Filled out from reference TRBV3-1 and TRBJ2-2, the complete variable domain reads DTAVSQTPKYLVTQMGNDKSIKCEQNLGHDTMYWYKQDSKKFLKIMFSYNNKELIINETVPNRFSPKSPDKAHLNLHINSLELGDSAVYFCASSQNGRRSSGELFFGEGSRLTVL.

This clonotype was counted a few times. The CDR3 protein is CASSYGQEQQYF. Here the CDR3 DNA reads TGTGCCAGCAGTTACGGGCAGGAGCAGCAGTACTTC. The V call is TRBV6-6, the J call TRBJ2-5; D remains unclear. Per germline, CDR1 MNHNY and CDR2 SVGAGI (reference sequence). The V end was cut by 2 bases, the J end by 11 bases, with 12 bases between. CDR3 length: 12 residues.

This chain joins TRBV7-2 and TRBJ2-5; the D is unclear. Germline-derived CDR1 and CDR2 are SGHTA and FQGNSA. The V end lost 1 base, the J end lost 5 bases, and 17 bases lay between the germline ends. This CDR3 region has 16 residues. The CDR3 DNA reads as TGTGCCAGCAGCTTAGGGCCCCTTTTAGTTTTGGAGACCCAGTACTTC. Translating it yields CASSLGPLLVLETQYF.